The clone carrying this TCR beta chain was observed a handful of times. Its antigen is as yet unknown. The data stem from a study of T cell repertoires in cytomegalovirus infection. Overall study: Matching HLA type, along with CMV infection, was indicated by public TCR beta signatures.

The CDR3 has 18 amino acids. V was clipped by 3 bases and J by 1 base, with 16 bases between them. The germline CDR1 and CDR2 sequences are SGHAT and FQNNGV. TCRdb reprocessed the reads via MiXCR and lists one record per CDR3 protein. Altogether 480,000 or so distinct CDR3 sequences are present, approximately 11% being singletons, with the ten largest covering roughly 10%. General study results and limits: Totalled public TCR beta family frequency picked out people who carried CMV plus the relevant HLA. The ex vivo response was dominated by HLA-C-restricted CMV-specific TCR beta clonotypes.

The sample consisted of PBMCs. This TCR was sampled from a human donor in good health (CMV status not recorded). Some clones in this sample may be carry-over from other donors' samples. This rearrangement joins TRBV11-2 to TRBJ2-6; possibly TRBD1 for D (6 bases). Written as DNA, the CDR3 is TGTGCCAGCAGCTTTCGCAGGGGATTGGCATCTGGGGCCAACGTCCTGACTTTC. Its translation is CASSFRRGLASGANVLTF. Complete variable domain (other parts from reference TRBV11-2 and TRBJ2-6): EAGVAQSPRYKIIEKRQSVAFWCNPISGHATLYWYQQILGQGPKLLIQFQNNGVVDDSQLPKDRFSAERLKGVDSTLKIQPAKLEDSAVYLCASSFRRGLASGANVLTFGAGSRLTVL.